Shown below are 24 T cell receptor beta chains from a single sample sequenced in a study of molecular identifiers for immune sequencing clone quantification. Using its own MiXCR run on the PCR reads, TCRdb lists one record per CDR3 protein. The table has around 460,000 distinct CDR3 sequences, about 20% seen once. Sequencing was performed on naive CD8+ T cells from blood, with Jurkat cell RNA spiked in. Subset defined: FACS-sorted CD8+CD4-CCR7+CD45RA+ naive T cells. Source of these receptors: a human donor in good health. Some libraries in this study had Jurkat cell RNA spiked in.

The chain recombines TRBV27 with TRBJ2-3; 8 bases align to TRBD2. CDR3 size: 15 residues. V trimming: 8 bases; J trimming: 3 bases; junction bases outside the gene matches: 10. Germline values: CDR1 MNHEY, CDR2 SMNVEV (reference sequence). The CDR3 DNA follows: TGTGCCAGCCTAGGTTCGGCTAGCGGGACAGATACGCAGTATTTT. It is translated as CASLGSASGTDTQYF.

The DNA of the CDR3 is TGTGCCAGCAGTTACTCTTGGGGCTCCTCCTACAATGAGCAGTTCTTC. Translated: CASSYSWGSSYNEQFF. J is TRBJ2-1 and V is TRBV6-5, with D perhaps TRBD1 (5 bases). V was trimmed by 0 bases and J by 0 bases, leaving 9 bases between them. Germline loops: CDR1 MNHEY, CDR2 SVGAGI. The CDR3 covers 16 residues.

This chain connects TRBV27 to TRBJ2-4; TRBD1 is a possible D gene (6 bases). The CDR3 spans 15 residues. Per the germline V gene, CDR1 is MNHEY and CDR2 is SMNVEV (reference sequence). Trimming pared 5 bases from V and 6 bases from J, leaving 17 bases between. The DNA of the CDR3 is TGTGCCAGCAGTCTCCGGGACAATCCCGGAAACATTCAGTACTTC. Translated, it gives CASSLRDNPGNIQYF.

Ten or more counts support this clonotype. The J gene is TRBJ2-7, the V gene TRBV7-9, with 10 bases fitting TRBD1. This CDR3 is 15 amino acids long. V gave up 4 bases and J gave up 5 bases; unmatched junction bases: 8. Germline V gene lookup returns CDR1 SEHNR and CDR2 FQNEAQ (reference sequence). CDR3 nucleotides: TGTGCCAGCAGCTCCACCCCCGGGACAGGGGACGAGCAGTACTTC. It translates to CASSSTPGTGDEQYF.

This clonotype was found many times. The V gene is TRBV27, the J gene TRBJ2-7, with D perhaps TRBD2 (5 bases). Germline V lookup: CDR1 MNHEY, CDR2 SMNVEV (reference sequence). The CDR3 runs to 13 residues. Trimming cost V 5 bases and J 3 bases, with 11 bases left between them. CDR3 sequence reads: CASSATGDYEQYF. The DNA for the CDR3 is TGTGCCAGCAGTGCCACCGGGGACTACGAGCAGTACTTC.

This clonotype was seen repeatedly, ten times or more. The chain links TRBV10-3 to TRBJ2-5, with 7 bases matching TRBD1. The CDR3 runs to 15 residues. V was clipped by 2 bases and J by 1 base; unmatched bases: 4. Germline CDR1 and CDR2: ENHRY and SYGVKD. The CDR3 nucleotides read TGTGCCATCAGTGAGGGGCGACAGGGCCAAGAGACCCAGTACTTC. This sequence encodes CAISEGRQGQETQYF.

This clonotype was seen a handful of times. The chain recombines TRBV10-2 with TRBJ1-1; perhaps TRBD1 as D (6 bases). Germline V CDR1 and CDR2: WSHSY, SAAADI. This CDR3 spans 14 amino acids. With 4 bases removed from V and 1 base from J, the gap between germline ends came to 10 bases. CDR3 DNA: TGCGCCAGCAGTGTGGGGGCCACGAACACTGAAGCTTTCTTT. Its translation: CASSVGATNTEAFF.

Ten or more counts support this clonotype. The chain joins TRBV15 to TRBJ1-4, with D unresolved. The germline V and J ends were trimmed by 1 base and 6 bases, with 9 bases remaining between them. Germline-derived CDR1 and CDR2 are LNHNV and YYDKDF (reference sequence). The CDR3 contains 14 residues. The CDR3 loop reads CATSRVSEDEKLFF. CDR3 sequence (DNA): TGTGCCACCAGCAGAGTAAGCGAGGATGAAAAACTGTTTTTT.

With regard to this clonotype: Because the CDR3 is missing its conserved closing phenylalanine or tryptophan, this is likely a read error. The chain couples TRBV7-2 to TRBJ2-5; D might be TRBD2 (5 bases). CDR3 size: 15 residues. Germline V gene data show CDR1 as SGHTA and CDR2 as FQGNSA. V gave up 1 base and J gave up 5 bases, with 14 bases separating them. The chain's CDR3 is CASSLGITSSETQYS. For the CDR3, the DNA is TGTGCCAGCAGCTTAGGGATCACTAGTTCCGAGACCCAGTACTCC.

This clonotype was observed a handful of times. This rearrangement joins TRBV20-1 to TRBJ2-2; D gene uncertain. V lost 6 bases, J lost 1 base, and 12 bases lay in between. CDR3 size: 14 residues. Germline loops: CDR1 DFQATT, CDR2 SNEGSKA (reference sequence). The CDR3 DNA reads as TGCAGTGCGCAGGACCGGGTGAACACCGGGGAGCTGTTTTTT. Its protein is CSAQDRVNTGELFF.

A word on this clonotype: Here the CDR3 omits its conserved ending phenylalanine or tryptophan, so a read error is the likely source. V gene TRBV19 combines with J gene TRBJ2-2; D is uncertain. This CDR3 spans 12 amino acids. Germline V lookup: CDR1 LNHDA, CDR2 SQIVND (reference sequence). Deletions cut 4 bases from V and 3 bases from J, with 3 bases between. Here the CDR3 DNA reads TGTGCCAGTAGTACGTACACCGGGGAGCTGTTTCTT. Translation gives CASSTYTGELFL.

In its sample, this clonotype was seen a few times. This sequence joins TRBV7-9 and TRBJ2-5; 10 bases are shared with TRBD1. The ends lost 1 base at V and 1 base at J; junction bases unmatched: 3. The CDR3 has 16 residues. The germline V gene encodes CDR1 SEHNR and CDR2 FQNEAQ (reference sequence). The CDR3 protein is CASSLGGTGVQETQYF. The CDR3 DNA reads TGTGCCAGCAGCTTAGGAGGGACAGGGGTCCAAGAGACCCAGTACTTC.

This clonotype was observed a handful of times. The chain has TRBV11-2 and TRBJ2-5; D call uncertain. CDR1 is SGHAT, CDR2 FQNNGV, per germline. This CDR3 has 18 amino acids. Trimming took 0 bases from V and 4 from J, leaving 21 bases between them. The CDR3 nucleotides read TGTGCCAGCAGCTTAGATGTGTTGGCTAGGCTTGGCCTAGAGACCCAGTACTTC. It encodes CASSLDVLARLGLETQYF. The full variable domain, with the rest looked up from reference TRBV11-2 and TRBJ2-5, is EAGVAQSPRYKIIEKRQSVAFWCNPISGHATLYWYQQILGQGPKLLIQFQNNGVVDDSQLPKDRFSAERLKGVDSTLKIQPAKLEDSAVYLCASSLDVLARLGLETQYFGPGTRLLVL.

There are many counts of this clonotype. The rearrangement links TRBV4-1 to TRBJ2-3; tentatively, D is TRBD1 or TRBD2 (5 bases each). The CDR3 sequence is 15 residues long. Trimming pared 0 bases from V and 4 bases from J, leaving 11 bases between. Germline V gene sequence: CDR1 MGHRA, CDR2 YSYEKL. The CDR3 DNA sequence: TGCGCCAGCAGCCAAGAGGGGGTTGGGGCAGATACGCAGTATTTT. Amino acid sequence: CASSQEGVGADTQYF.

Points on this clonotype: One end of the junction varies from germline; a read error may be responsible. This chain links TRBV11-1 with TRBJ2-7; 8 bases agree with TRBD1. Germline-derived CDR1 and CDR2 are SGHAT and FQDESV (reference sequence). This CDR3 region has 13 residues. CDR3 in DNA: TGTGCCAGCAGCACAGGGGGTCCCTACGAGCAGCACTTC. This encodes CASSTGGPYEQHF.

This clonotype appeared many times. The chain uses TRBV5-1 and TRBJ2-4; D perhaps matches TRBD1 (5 bases). In germline, CDR1 is SGHRS, CDR2 YFSETQ. V was cut by 0 bases and J by 3 bases, with 13 bases left in between. There are 16 residues in the CDR3. CDR3 in DNA: TGCGCCAGCAGCTTGGTGGGCAGGGCTGACAAAAACATTCAGTACTTC. Translation: CASSLVGRADKNIQYF. The whole variable domain, remainder taken from reference TRBV5-1 and TRBJ2-4, is KAGVTQTPRYLIKTRGQQVTLSCSPISGHRSVSWYQQTPGQGLQFLFEYFSETQRNKGNFPGRFSGRQFSNSRSEMNVSTLELGDSALYLCASSLVGRADKNIQYFGAGTRLSVL.

This clonotype was found many times. The V call is TRBV6-6, the J call TRBJ2-3; no firm D call. Trimming left V 4 bases short and J 4 bases short, with 6 bases between. Germline-derived CDR1 and CDR2 are MNHNY and SVGAGI (reference sequence). The CDR3 extends over 12 amino acids. The CDR3 reads CASSFRADTQYF. CDR3 DNA sequence: TGTGCCAGCAGTTTCCGGGCAGATACGCAGTATTTT.

The V and J genes are TRBV15 and TRBJ2-7, with TRBD1 identical over 11 bases. The CDR3 totals 15 residues. V was pared by 5 bases and J by 6 bases, with 9 bases of the junction left unmatched. The germline V gene encodes CDR1 LNHNV and CDR2 YYDKDF (reference sequence). CDR3 sequence (DNA): TGTGCCACCAGCCCTGGACAGGGGGCGCATTCCGAGCAGTACTTC. It is translated as CATSPGQGAHSEQYF.

This clonotype was picked up a small number of times. The chain uses TRBV3-1 and TRBJ2-7, with D possibly matching TRBD2 (5 bases). The CDR3 is 13 amino acids. Per the germline V gene, CDR1 is LGHDT and CDR2 is YNNKEL (reference sequence). The V end lost 0 bases, the J end lost 5 bases, and 8 bases lay between the germline ends. DNA for the CDR3: TGTGCCAGCAGCCAAGAGACCGGGAACGAGCAGTACTTC. The encoded protein is CASSQETGNEQYF.

About this clonotype: A read error is likely here: a far larger clone is one base away. The genes are TRBV6-2 or TRBV6-3 and TRBJ1-2; D is unresolved. The CDR3 length is 12 residues. Germline V lookup: CDR1 MNHEY, CDR2 SVGEGT. CDR3 in amino acids: CASSPDSYGCTF. The CDR3 nucleotides are TGTGCCAGCAGTCCGGACTCCTATGGCTGCACCTTC.

The gene calls are TRBV7-6 and TRBJ1-1; TRBD1 agrees at 9 bases. This CDR3 contains 17 residues. Germline V gives CDR1 SGHVS, CDR2 FNYEAQ. V dropped 7 bases and J dropped 2; count of bases not matched to a gene: 14. The CDR3 region has the DNA TGTGCCAGCACCCCCGGGTCGGGGACAGGGTTTAACACTGAAGCTTTCTTT. This sequence encodes CASTPGSGTGFNTEAFF.

This clonotype occurred a few times. This chain connects TRBV10-3 to TRBJ2-7, with 7 bases fitting TRBD1. The CDR3 consists of 13 residues. Germline-derived CDR1 and CDR2 are ENHRY and SYGVKD. Trimming took 1 base from V and 5 from J; bases not matched to a gene: 2. The CDR3 loop is CAISELGGDEQYF. CDR3 sequence (DNA): TGTGCCATCAGTGAGTTAGGGGGCGACGAGCAGTACTTC.

With regard to this clonotype: This may come from a read error, since a much larger clone is one base off. The chain recombines TRBV28 with TRBJ2-7, with a possible D match to TRBD2 (5 bases). Per germline, CDR1 MDHEN and CDR2 SYDVKM. With 4 bases removed from V and 7 bases from J, the gap between germline ends came to 20 bases. This CDR3 is 15 amino acids long. The CDR3 DNA reads TGTGCCAGCAGTTGTTCTTTGGGAGCTCCGGGGGAGCAGTACTTC. It specifies CASSCSLGAPGEQYF.

The chain couples TRBV15 to TRBJ2-7, with D perhaps TRBD2 (5 bases). Trimming shortened V by 1 base and J by 7 bases, and 11 bases separated the two germline ends. CDR1 and CDR2 from the germline V gene are LNHNV and YYDKDF (reference sequence). This CDR3 spans 13 amino acids. The CDR3 is CATSRVNSVEQYF. CDR3 nucleotide sequence: TGTGCCACCAGCAGAGTCAATAGCGTTGAGCAGTACTTC.